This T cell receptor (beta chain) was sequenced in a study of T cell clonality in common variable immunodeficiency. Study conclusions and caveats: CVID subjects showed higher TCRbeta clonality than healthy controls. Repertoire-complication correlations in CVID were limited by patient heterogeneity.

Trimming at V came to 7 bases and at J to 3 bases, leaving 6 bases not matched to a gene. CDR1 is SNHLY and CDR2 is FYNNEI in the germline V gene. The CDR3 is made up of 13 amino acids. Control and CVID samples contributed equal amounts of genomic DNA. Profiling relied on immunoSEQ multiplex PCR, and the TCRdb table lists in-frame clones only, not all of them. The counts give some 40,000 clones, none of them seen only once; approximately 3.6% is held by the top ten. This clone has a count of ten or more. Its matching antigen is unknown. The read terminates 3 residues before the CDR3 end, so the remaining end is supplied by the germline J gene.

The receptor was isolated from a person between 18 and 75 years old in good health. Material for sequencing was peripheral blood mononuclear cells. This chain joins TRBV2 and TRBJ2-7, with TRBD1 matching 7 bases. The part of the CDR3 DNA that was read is TGTGCCAGCAATCCCCGGGACAGCTACGAG. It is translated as CASNPRDSYE. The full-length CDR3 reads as CASNPRDSYEQYF.